The next 4 T cell receptor beta chains were all read from a single sample in a study of blood T cell repertoires in COVID-19. TCRdb keeps only in-frame clones here, not all; method: immunoSEQ multiplex PCR. In the table there are 350,000 to 450,000 clones, about 89% of which are singletons. The specimen was PBMCs or T cells enriched from blood (not recorded which). The receptors were gathered from a man in his forties in a cohort exposed to, infected with or recovered from COVID-19 (not recorded which).

The CDR3 nucleotides are TGTGCCTGGAGTGTATCTCCAGGCCCTTATGGCTACACCTTC. This gives the protein CAWSVSPGPYGYTF. This chain joins TRBV30 and TRBJ1-2, with D unclear. Trimming cost V 0 bases and J 5 bases, with 13 bases left between them. The CDR3 totals 14 residues. The germline V gene has CDR1 GTSNPN and CDR2 SVGIG (reference sequence).

In this sample, this clone turned up a few times. V is TRBV5-4 and J is TRBJ2-1, with 12 bases matching TRBD1. V trimming: 4 bases; J trimming: 6 bases; junction bases outside the gene matches: 8. This CDR3 contains 16 residues. The germline V gene has CDR1 SGHNT and CDR2 YYREEE (reference sequence). CDR3 nucleotides: TGTGCCAGCAGCAATACCGGGACAGGGGGCTCCAATGAGCAGTTCTTC. This encodes CASSNTGTGGSNEQFF.

The chain is built from TRBV11-2 and TRBJ2-7; TRBD1 aligns across 10 bases. With V trimmed by 5 bases and J by 2 bases, 12 bases remained unmatched. This CDR3 has 17 amino acids. Germline V gene lookup returns CDR1 SGHAT and CDR2 FQNNGV. The DNA for the CDR3 is TGTGCCAGCAGCGTAAGAACCGGGACAGGGGCCACCTACGAGCAGTACTTC. Its protein product is CASSVRTGTGATYEQYF.

This clone has just one count. The chain combines TRBV30 with TRBJ2-3; 9 bases are shared with TRBD2. Germline V gene data show CDR1 as GTSNPN and CDR2 as SVGIG (reference sequence). The V gene end was trimmed by 4 bases and the J gene end by 6 bases; junction bases not matched to a gene: 8. The CDR3 runs to 14 residues. CDR3 bases: TGTGCCTGGAACCCTAGCGGGGAGTGGGATACGCAGTATTTT. Amino acid sequence: CAWNPSGEWDTQYF.